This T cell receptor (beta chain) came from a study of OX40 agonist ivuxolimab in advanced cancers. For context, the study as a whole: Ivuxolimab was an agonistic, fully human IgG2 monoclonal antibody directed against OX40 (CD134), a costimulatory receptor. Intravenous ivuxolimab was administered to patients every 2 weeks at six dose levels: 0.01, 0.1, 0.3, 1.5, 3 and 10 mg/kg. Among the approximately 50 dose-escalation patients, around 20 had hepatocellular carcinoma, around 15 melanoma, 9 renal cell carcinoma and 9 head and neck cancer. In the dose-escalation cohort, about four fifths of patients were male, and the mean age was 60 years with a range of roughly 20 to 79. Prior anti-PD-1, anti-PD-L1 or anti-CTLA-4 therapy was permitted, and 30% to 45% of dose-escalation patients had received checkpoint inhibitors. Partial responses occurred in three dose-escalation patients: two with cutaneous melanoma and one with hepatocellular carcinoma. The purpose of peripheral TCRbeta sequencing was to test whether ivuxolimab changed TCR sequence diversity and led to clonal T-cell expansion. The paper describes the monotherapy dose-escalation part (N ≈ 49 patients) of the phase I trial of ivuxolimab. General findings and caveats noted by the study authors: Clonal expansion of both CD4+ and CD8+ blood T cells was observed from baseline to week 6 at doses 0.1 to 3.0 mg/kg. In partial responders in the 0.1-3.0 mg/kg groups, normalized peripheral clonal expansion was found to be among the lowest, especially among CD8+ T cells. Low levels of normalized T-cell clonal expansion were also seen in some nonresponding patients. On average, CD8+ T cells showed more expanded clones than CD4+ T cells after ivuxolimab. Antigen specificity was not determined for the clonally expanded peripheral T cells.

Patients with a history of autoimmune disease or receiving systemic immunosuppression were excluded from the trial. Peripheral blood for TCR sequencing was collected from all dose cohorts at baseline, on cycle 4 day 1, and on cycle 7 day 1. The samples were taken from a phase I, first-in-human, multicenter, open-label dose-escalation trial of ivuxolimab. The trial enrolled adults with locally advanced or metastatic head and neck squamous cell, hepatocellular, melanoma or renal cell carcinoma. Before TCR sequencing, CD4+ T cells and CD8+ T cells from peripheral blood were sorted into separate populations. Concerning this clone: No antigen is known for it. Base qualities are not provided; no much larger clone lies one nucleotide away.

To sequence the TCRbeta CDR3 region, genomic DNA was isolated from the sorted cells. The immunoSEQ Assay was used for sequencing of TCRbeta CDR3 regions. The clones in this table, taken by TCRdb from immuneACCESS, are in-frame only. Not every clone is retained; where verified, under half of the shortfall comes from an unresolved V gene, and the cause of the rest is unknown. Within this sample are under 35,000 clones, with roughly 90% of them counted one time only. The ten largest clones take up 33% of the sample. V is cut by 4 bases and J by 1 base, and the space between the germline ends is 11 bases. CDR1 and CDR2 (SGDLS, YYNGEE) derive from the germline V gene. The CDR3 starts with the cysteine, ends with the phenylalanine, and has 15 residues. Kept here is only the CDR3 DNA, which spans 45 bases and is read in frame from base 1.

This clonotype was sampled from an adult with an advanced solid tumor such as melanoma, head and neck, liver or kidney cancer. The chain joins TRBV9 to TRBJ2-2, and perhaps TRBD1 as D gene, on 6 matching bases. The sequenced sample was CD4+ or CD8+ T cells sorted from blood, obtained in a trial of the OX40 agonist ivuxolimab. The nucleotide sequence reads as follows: TGTGCCAGCAGCCTCCTCAGGGGGAACACCGGGGAGCTGTTTTTT. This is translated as CASSLLRGNTGELFF.